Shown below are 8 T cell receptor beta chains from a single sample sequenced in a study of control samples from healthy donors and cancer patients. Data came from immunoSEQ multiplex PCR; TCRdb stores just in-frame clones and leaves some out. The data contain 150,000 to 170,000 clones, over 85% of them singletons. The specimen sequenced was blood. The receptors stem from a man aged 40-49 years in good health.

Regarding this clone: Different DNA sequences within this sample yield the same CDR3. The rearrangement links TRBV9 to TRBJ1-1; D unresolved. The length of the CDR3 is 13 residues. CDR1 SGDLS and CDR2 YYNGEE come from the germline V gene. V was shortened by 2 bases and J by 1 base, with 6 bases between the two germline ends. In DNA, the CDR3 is TGTGCCAGCAGCGTCAGCGCGAACACTGAAGCTTTCTTT. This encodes CASSVSANTEAFF.

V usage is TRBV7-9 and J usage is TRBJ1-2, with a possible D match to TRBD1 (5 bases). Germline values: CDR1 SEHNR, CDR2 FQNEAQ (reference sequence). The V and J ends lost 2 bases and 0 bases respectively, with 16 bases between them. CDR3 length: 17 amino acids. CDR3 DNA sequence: TGTGCCAGCAGCTTAAATCGGGGGAGCGGGACTAACTATGGCTACACCTTC. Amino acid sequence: CASSLNRGSGTNYGYTF. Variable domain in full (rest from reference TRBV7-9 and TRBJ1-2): DTGVSQNPRHKITKRGQNVTFRCDPISEHNRLYWYRQTLGQGPEFLTYFQNEAQLEKSRLLSDRFSAERPKGSFSTLEIQRTEQGDSAMYLCASSLNRGSGTNYGYTFGSGTRLTVV.

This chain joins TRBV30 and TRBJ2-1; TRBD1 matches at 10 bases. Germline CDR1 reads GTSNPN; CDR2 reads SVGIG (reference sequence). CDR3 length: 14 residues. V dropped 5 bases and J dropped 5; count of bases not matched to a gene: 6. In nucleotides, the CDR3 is TGTGCCTGGGATCGGGACAGGGGCCACAATGAGCAGTTCTTC. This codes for CAWDRDRGHNEQFF.

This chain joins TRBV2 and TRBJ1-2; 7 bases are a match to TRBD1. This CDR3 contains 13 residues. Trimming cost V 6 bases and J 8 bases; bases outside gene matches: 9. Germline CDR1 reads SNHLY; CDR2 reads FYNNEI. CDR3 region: CASRGGRGDGYTF. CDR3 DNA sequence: TGTGCCAGCAGGGGTGGCAGGGGGGACGGCTACACCTTC. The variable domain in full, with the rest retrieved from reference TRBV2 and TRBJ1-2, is EPEVTQTPSHQVTQMGQEVILRCVPISNHLYFYWYRQILGQKVEFLVSFYNNEISEKSEIFDDQFSVERPDGSNFTLKIRSTKLEDSAMYFCASRGGRGDGYTFGSGTRLTVV.

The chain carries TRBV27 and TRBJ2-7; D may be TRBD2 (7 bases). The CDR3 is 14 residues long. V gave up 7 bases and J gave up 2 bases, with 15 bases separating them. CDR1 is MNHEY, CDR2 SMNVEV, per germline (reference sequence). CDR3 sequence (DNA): TGTGCCAGCATAGGGGGGGGCTCAACCTACGAGCAGTACTTC. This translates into CASIGGGSTYEQYF.

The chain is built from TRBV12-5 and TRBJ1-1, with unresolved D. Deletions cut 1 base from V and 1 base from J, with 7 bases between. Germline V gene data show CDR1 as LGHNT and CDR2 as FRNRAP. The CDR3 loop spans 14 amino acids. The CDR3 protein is CASGLGQKNTEAFF. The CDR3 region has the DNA TGTGCTAGTGGTTTGGGACAAAAGAACACTGAAGCTTTCTTT.

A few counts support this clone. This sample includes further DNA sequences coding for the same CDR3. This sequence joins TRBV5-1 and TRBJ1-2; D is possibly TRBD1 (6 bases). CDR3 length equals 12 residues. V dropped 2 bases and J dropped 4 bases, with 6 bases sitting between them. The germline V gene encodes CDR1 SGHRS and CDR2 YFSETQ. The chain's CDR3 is CASSLQGYGYTF. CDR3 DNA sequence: TGCGCCAGCAGCTTACAGGGCTATGGCTACACCTTC.

CDR3: CASSRLLNTEAFF. The CDR3 region has the DNA TGTGCCAGCAGCCGTTTATTGAACACTGAAGCTTTCTTT. J is TRBJ1-1 and V is TRBV6-5; D unresolved. The V gene's germline CDR1 is MNHEY and CDR2 SVGAGI. This CDR3 contains 13 residues. V lost 6 bases to trimming and J lost 0 bases, with 8 bases between them.